A selection of T cell receptor beta chains follows, all from one sample in a study of beta chain features in type 1 diabetes. Data came from immunoSEQ multiplex PCR; TCRdb stores just in-frame clones and leaves some out. The sample carries 300,000 to 450,000 clones, around 20% recorded once. Sequencing used naive CD4+ T cells from blood. These receptors were obtained from a woman aged 18-30 years in good health. Both conserved end residues are part of each CDR3. A D gene is named only where the DNA matches it firmly. The listing skips clone size in some rows; elsewhere it reads once, few, many or a size class.

clone_size	v_call	j_call	d_call	cdr3_aa	cdr3_nt
few	TRBV7-2	TRBJ1-5	TRBD1	CASSLVGTGGQPQHF	TGTGCCAGCAGCTTAGTGGGGACAGGGGGTCAGCCCCAGCATTTT
once	TRBV4-3	TRBJ1-1	TRBD1	CASSQLTGGNTEAFF	TGCGCCAGCAGCCAACTTACAGGGGGCAACACTGAAGCTTTCTTT
few	TRBV18	TRBJ1-2	NA	CASSQDSPHGYTF	TGTGCCAGCTCACAAGACAGTCCCCATGGCTACACCTTC
NA	TRBV7-2	TRBJ2-5	NA	CASSASGTGETQYF	TGTGCCAGCAGCGCAAGTGGTACCGGGGAGACCCAGTACTTC
few	TRBV2	TRBJ2-1	TRBD2	CASRGLAGGLNEQFF	TGTGCCAGCCGCGGACTAGCGGGGGGTCTCAATGAGCAGTTCTTC
few	TRBV30	TRBJ2-5	TRBD2	CAWRGGWETQYF	TGTGCCTGGAGGGGGGGGTGGGAGACCCAGTACTTC
few	TRBV5-1	TRBJ1-6	NA	CASSLAGVGYGSPLHF	TGCGCCAGCAGCTTGGCAGGGGTGGGGTACGGATCACCCCTCCACTTT
NA	TRBV7-6	TRBJ2-7	TRBD1	CASSKYPRGDRTYEQYF	TGTGCCAGCAGTAAATACCCTCGAGGGGACAGAACCTACGAGCAGTACTTC
NA	TRBV19	TRBJ1-2	NA	CASSIGTGDGYTF	TGTGCCAGTAGTATAGGAACCGGGGATGGCTACACCTTC
once	TRBV30	TRBJ2-5	TRBD1	CAWSIGGAGETQYF	TGTGCCTGGAGTATAGGGGGCGCGGGTGAGACCCAGTACTTC
NA	TRBV18	TRBJ2-7	TRBD1	CASSPPFGTAYEQYF	TGTGCCAGCTCACCACCCTTTGGGACAGCTTACGAGCAGTACTTC
few	TRBV6-5	TRBJ1-1	NA	CASSLQGGTEAFF	TGTGCCAGCAGTTTACAGGGTGGCACTGAAGCTTTCTTT
NA	TRBV5-1	TRBJ1-2	NA	CASSLDFYGYTF	TGCGCCAGCAGCTTGGACTTCTATGGCTACACCTTC
NA	TRBV5-1	TRBJ1-5	NA	CASSSDMGSQPQHF	TGCGCCAGCAGCTCCGATATGGGGAGTCAGCCCCAGCATTTT
NA	TRBV5-1	TRBJ2-3	NA	CASSFSLRQTTDTQYF	TGCGCCAGCAGCTTTTCCTTAAGGCAGACAACAGATACGCAGTATTTT
NA	TRBV11-1	TRBJ2-1	TRBD2	CASSSPGLASYNEQFF	TGTGCCAGCAGCTCACCGGGACTAGCCTCCTACAATGAGCAGTTCTTC
NA	TRBV6-6	TRBJ2-5	TRBD2	CASRLQAGGQETQYF	TGTGCCAGCAGGTTACAAGCGGGAGGCCAAGAGACCCAGTACTTC
few	TRBV6-5	TRBJ1-1	TRBD1	CASNADRLNTEAFF	TGTGCCAGCAACGCGGACAGGTTGAACACTGAAGCTTTCTTT
few	TRBV7-2	TRBJ1-2	NA	CASSFTREDGYTF	TGTGCCAGCAGCTTTACCAGGGAGGATGGCTACACCTTC
NA	TRBV7-2	TRBJ2-5	TRBD2	CASSPNSSGGQTQYF	TGTGCCAGCAGCCCGAACTCTAGCGGGGGGCAGACCCAGTACTTC
NA	TRBV9	TRBJ2-1	TRBD2	CASTTSGGPYNEQFF	TGTGCCAGCACCACTAGCGGGGGGCCCTACAATGAGCAGTTCTTC
NA	TRBV11-2	TRBJ2-7	NA	CASSFRFGGVSYEQYF	TGTGCCAGCAGCTTTCGTTTTGGCGGCGTGAGCTACGAGCAGTACTTC
NA	TRBV5-6	TRBJ2-5	NA	CASSLAGIQETQYF	TGTGCCAGCAGCTTGGCGGGGATACAAGAGACCCAGTACTTC
NA	TRBV7-2	TRBJ1-6	TRBD1	CASSSHRGSSPLHF	TGTGCCAGCAGCTCGCACAGGGGTAGTTCACCCCTCCACTTT
NA	TRBV9	TRBJ2-2	NA	CASGGELFF	TGTGCCTCAGGGGGGGAGCTGTTTTTT
NA	TRBV19	TRBJ2-1	TRBD2	CASRGWEGNEQFF	TGTGCCAGTAGGGGGTGGGAGGGCAATGAGCAGTTCTTC
NA	TRBV11-2	TRBJ2-7	NA	CASSLEIGGNYEQYF	TGTGCCAGCAGCTTAGAGATTGGGGGGAACTACGAGCAGTACTTC
NA	TRBV7-2	TRBJ1-1	NA	CASRAGDVPNTEAFF	TGTGCCAGCAGGGCAGGGGATGTCCCGAACACTGAAGCTTTCTTT
NA	TRBV5-4	TRBJ2-5	TRBD2	CASSLPSGRGETQYF	TGTGCCAGCAGCTTGCCCAGCGGGAGGGGAGAGACCCAGTACTTC
few	TRBV18	TRBJ2-1	TRBD2	CASSLPRTSGYNEQFF	TGTGCCAGCTCACTCCCACGGACTAGCGGCTACAATGAGCAGTTCTTC
few	TRBV7-8	TRBJ2-6	NA	CASSPRTAPWANVLTF	TGTGCCAGCAGCCCTCGGACTGCCCCCTGGGCCAACGTCCTGACTTTC
few	TRBV7-2	TRBJ1-1	TRBD1	CASSSTGVSTEAFF	TGTGCCAGCAGCTCGACAGGGGTGAGCACTGAAGCTTTCTTT
NA	TRBV7-2	TRBJ2-1	TRBD2	CASSDLAGGIKQFF	TGTGCCAGCAGCGACCTAGCGGGAGGGATTAAGCAGTTCTTC
NA	TRBV25-1	TRBJ2-2	TRBD2	CASSELAGGRNGELFF	TGTGCCAGCAGTGAACTAGCGGGAGGCCGGAACGGGGAGCTGTTTTTT
few	TRBV29-1	TRBJ2-5	NA	CSVPGGDWGTQYF	TGCAGCGTCCCGGGCGGGGACTGGGGTACCCAGTACTTC
NA	TRBV9	TRBJ2-7	NA	CASSPGDEQYF	TGTGCCAGCAGCCCGGGGGACGAGCAGTACTTC
NA	TRBV6-1	TRBJ2-6	NA	CASSPRGTNVLTF	TGTGCCAGCAGCCCAAGGGGGACCAACGTCCTGACTTTC
few	TRBV7-9	TRBJ2-1	TRBD2	CASSLGGGSYNEQFF	TGTGCCAGCAGCTTAGGGGGGGGGTCCTACAATGAGCAGTTCTTC
once	TRBV19	TRBJ1-1	TRBD1	CASSPRQGEAFF	TGTGCCAGTAGTCCCAGACAGGGTGAAGCTTTCTTT
NA	TRBV7-9	TRBJ2-3	NA	CASSRADTQYF	TGTGCCAGCAGCCGAGCAGATACGCAGTATTTT
few	TRBV4-2	TRBJ2-7	TRBD2	CASSSGRGSQGVQYF	TGTGCCAGCAGCTCCGGGCGCGGGAGCCAGGGCGTGCAGTACTTC
NA	TRBV25-1	TRBJ1-5	NA	CASSPGDNQPQHF	TGTGCCAGCAGCCCGGGGGACAATCAGCCCCAGCATTTT
NA	TRBV30	TRBJ1-2	NA	CAWSSGTLYGYTF	TGTGCCTGGAGTTCGGGGACACTCTATGGCTACACCTTC